The present T cell receptor beta chain was sequenced within a study of blood T cell repertoires in COVID-19. Trimming shortened V by 7 bases and J by 4 bases, and 11 bases separated the two germline ends. The germline V gene encodes CDR1 MNHEY and CDR2 SVGAGI. The CDR3 is 12 amino acids. The assay was immunoSEQ multiplex PCR, and TCRdb's table has in-frame clones only and misses some. This sample has approximately 270,000 clones, with around 82% found just once. Source material: peripheral blood. The TCR comes from a human donor with COVID-19, enrolled during active disease. The donor label of this sample is uncertain. This chain uses TRBV6-5 with TRBJ2-7, with a possible D match to TRBD1 (5 bases). CDR3 nucleotides: TGTGCCAGCACCGACGCAGGGTACGAGCAGTACTTC. This gives the protein CASTDAGYEQYF.